Detailed here is one TCR beta chain. Its specificity is unknown. V was clipped by 3 bases and J by 2 bases, with 14 bases between them. This CDR3 is 16 amino acids long. Germline CDR1 LNHDA, CDR2 SQIVND (reference sequence). This sample is part of a study of vaccination effects on CD4 cells after COVID-19. Study results and caveats: Common cold coronaviruses were cross-recognized by only 1 of 255 vaccine-induced clones in healthy vaccinees. Marked clonal contraction of both clone types appeared late after vaccination.

The ViraFEST assay expanded antigen-specific CD4+ T cells with viral peptide pools before sequencing. Having been cultured for around ten days, the cells underwent CD4+ T cell isolation. Participants received two doses of either the BNT162b2 or mRNA-1273 vaccine. The study found no prior SARS-CoV-2 infection in the vaccine recipients, who tested negative for nucleocapsid antibodies. The table came from immunoSEQ multiplex PCR; TCRdb's copy has only in-frame clones and leaves some out. This sample has 15,000 to 20,000 clones, with 60% to 85% found just once. The sequenced sample was CD4+ T cells from PBMCs cultured with HCoV-NL63 spike peptides, obtained after COVID-19 vaccination. This sequence originates from a human donor who received a COVID-19 vaccine. The V and J genes are TRBV19 and TRBJ1-5; D might be TRBD1 (5 bases). For the CDR3, the DNA is TGTGCCAGTAGTATGTGGGGCGGCATTGGCAATCAGCCCCAGCATTTT. Residues: CASSMWGGIGNQPQHF.